This T cell receptor (beta chain) originates from a study of Ad26.COV2.S vaccination and SARS-CoV-2 variants. As for the study in general: Enrolled in COV1001, the donor was in the Ad26.COV2.S trial arm, which received the vaccine. Recipients of Ad26.COV2.S got it intramuscularly, once or twice 56 days apart.

CDR1 is KGHSH and CDR2 is LQKENI in the germline V gene. The ends were cut back, 5 bases at V and 1 base at J, with 12 bases in the middle. This CDR3 contains 14 residues. Findings and caveats of the study: Possibly, TCR breadth and depth analyses underestimated total T cell responses. Vaccinated and placebo-treated recipients had similar non-spike TCR breadth.

Worth noting for this clone: Its antigen is still unknown.

The treatment is: some 20 received Ad26.COV2.S at low or high dose, single or two shots; about 5 received placebo; per-sample allocation not given. Sampling took place 63 days after the first vaccine or placebo injection. Produced via immunoSEQ multiplex PCR; TCRdb's table is partial and in-frame only. This repertoire shows 200,000 to 250,000 clones, 88% found once; its top ten account for around 10%. The source was peripheral blood, collected in a trial of Ad26.COV2.S vaccine versus placebo. The J gene is TRBJ2-7, the V gene TRBV18; D possibly corresponds to TRBD1 (5 bases). This clonotype originated in a person aged 18-65 years who received the Ad26.COV2.S COVID-19 vaccine or a placebo. The DNA for the CDR3 is TGTGCCAGCTCAGTCCTGGACAATTCCTACGAGCAGTACTTC. Translation gives CASSVLDNSYEQYF.